Below are 16 T cell receptor beta chains sequenced from a single sample in a study of identical twins. MiXCR, applied by TCRdb to the 5' RACE reads, yields one record per CDR3 protein. This repertoire shows a few hundred thousand distinct CDR3 sequences, roughly a tenth found once; its top ten account for over 8%. The source material was memory T cells sorted from blood. The receptor source for this set is a man aged 45-65 years in good health.

In its sample, this clonotype was seen once. The chain links TRBV20-1 to TRBJ2-3; TRBD2 matches at 9 bases. The CDR3 is 16 residues long. CDR1 and CDR2 from the germline V gene are DFQATT and SNEGSKA (reference sequence). Trimming at V came to 3 bases and at J to 2 bases, leaving 9 bases not matched to a gene. CDR3 DNA sequence: TGCAGTGCTAGGGGGGCGCGGGGGGGGCTCACAGATACGCAGTATTTT. Its translation: CSARGARGGLTDTQYF.

In its sample, this clonotype was seen a few times. The rearrangement links TRBV2 to TRBJ2-5, with 12 positions matching TRBD2. The CDR3 is 15 residues long. Germline CDR1 reads SNHLY; CDR2 reads FYNNEI. The V gene end was trimmed by 4 bases and the J gene end by 4 bases; junction bases not matched to a gene: 4. CDR3 DNA sequence: TGTGCCAGCAGTGCTGGACTAGCGGGGATAGAGACCCAGTACTTC. This gives the protein CASSAGLAGIETQYF.

This clonotype was seen repeatedly, ten times or more. The chain links TRBV6-1 to TRBJ1-4, with D hard to call. The germline V and J ends were trimmed by 6 bases and 3 bases, with 20 bases remaining between them. The CDR3 spans 17 residues. The germline gives CDR1 MNHNS, CDR2 SASEGT. CDR3 in amino acids: CASSSHARLRANEKLFF. CDR3 nucleotides: TGTGCCAGCAGCTCACACGCCAGGTTGAGAGCTAATGAAAAACTGTTTTTT.

CDR3 DNA: TGTGCCAGCAGCGCGTCGCGAGACGCTAGATATAGCAATCAGCCCCAGCATTTT. Its protein product is CASSASRDARYSNQPQHF. V gene TRBV27 combines with J gene TRBJ1-5; D is uncertain. CDR1 and CDR2 (germline): MNHEY, SMNVEV (reference sequence). The V and J ends lost 6 bases and 0 bases respectively, with 21 bases between them. The CDR3 length is 18 residues.

The chain couples TRBV6-5 to TRBJ2-5; D possibly corresponds to TRBD1 (6 bases). The germline V and J ends were trimmed by 2 bases and 5 bases, with 15 bases remaining between them. Germline lookup yields CDR1 MNHEY and CDR2 SVGAGI. CDR3 length equals 15 residues. The CDR3 DNA reads TGTGCCAGCAGTTACGGGGTCAGGGGTACGGAGACCCAGTACTTC. Protein product: CASSYGVRGTETQYF.

The gene calls are TRBV12-3 or TRBV12-4 and TRBJ2-5; D perhaps matches TRBD1 (6 bases). The V end lost 3 bases, the J end lost 1 base, and 12 bases lay between the germline ends. This CDR3 region has 15 residues. CDR3 loop: CASSLSGGGQETQYF. In nucleotides, the CDR3 is TGTGCCAGCAGTTTGAGTGGGGGCGGCCAAGAGACCCAGTACTTC.

J is TRBJ1-5 and V is TRBV6-1; unclear D gene. Germline V gene sequence: CDR1 MNHNS, CDR2 SASEGT. V was pared by 4 bases and J by 5 bases, with 12 bases between. CDR3 length: 14 residues. The CDR3 region is CASSAVSGYQPQHF. In DNA, the CDR3 is TGTGCCAGCAGTGCAGTGTCGGGATATCAGCCCCAGCATTTT.

In its sample, this clonotype was seen many times. J is TRBJ2-1 and V is TRBV4-1; no clear D gene. The CDR3 has 14 residues. Germline V gene data show CDR1 as MGHRA and CDR2 as YSYEKL. V gave up 3 bases and J gave up 1 base, with 7 bases separating them. The CDR3 nucleotides are TGCGCCAGCAGCCATACTGGTTCCTACAATGAGCAGTTCTTC. It translates to CASSHTGSYNEQFF.

This clonotype was seen a few times. The chain recombines TRBV6-5 with TRBJ2-7; D tentatively reads TRBD1 or TRBD2 (5 bases each). This CDR3 has 15 residues. The germline V and J ends were trimmed by 2 bases and 2 bases, with 13 bases remaining between them. CDR1 is MNHEY and CDR2 is SVGAGI in the germline V gene. CDR3 sequence reads: CASSYRTGRTYEQYF. DNA for the CDR3: TGTGCCAGCAGTTACCGAACGGGGCGGACCTACGAGCAGTACTTC.

To note about this clonotype: This sequence may be a read error, since a much larger clone differs from it by one base. V gene TRBV6-1 combines with J gene TRBJ1-5; no reliable D call. The CDR3 is 15 residues long. Germline loops: CDR1 MNHNS, CDR2 SASEGT. This chain's CDR3 is CASSRGLEGNQPEHF. CDR3 bases: TGTGCCAGTAGTCGGGGTCTGGAAGGCAATCAGCCCGAGCATTTT.

This clonotype was counted at least ten times. This chain connects TRBV12-3 or TRBV12-4 to TRBJ2-5; 15 bases align to TRBD2. The CDR3 extends over 18 amino acids. V shed 4 bases, J shed 1 base, and the junction held 7 bases outside the gene matches. CDR3 sequence reads: CASSSGLAGGWAQETQYF. The CDR3 DNA reads TGTGCCAGCAGTTCGGGACTAGCGGGAGGTTGGGCCCAAGAGACCCAGTACTTC.

This chain connects TRBV7-6 to TRBJ2-1; 9 positions agree with TRBD2. CDR1 is SGHVS and CDR2 is FNYEAQ in the germline V gene. This CDR3 contains 15 residues. Losses at the gene ends were 6 bases for V and 4 bases for J; bases not matched to a gene: 7. Written as DNA, the CDR3 is TGTGCCAGCAGGAAAGGCGGGGGGGCTTACAATGAGCAGTTCTTC. Encoded protein: CASRKGGGAYNEQFF.

The rearrangement links TRBV28 to TRBJ2-3; the match to TRBD2 covers 11 bases. The CDR3 contains 17 residues. CDR1 and CDR2 (germline): MDHEN, SYDVKM. J gave up 0 bases and V 4 bases, and 6 bases lay outside the gene matches. Here the CDR3 reads CASSSGTSGFSTDTQYF. CDR3 sequence (DNA): TGTGCCAGCAGTTCCGGGACTAGCGGTTTTAGCACAGATACGCAGTATTTT.

This clonotype was observed once. The V call is TRBV4-3, the J call TRBJ1-2; 7 bases agree with TRBD1. The CDR3 runs 14 residues. The germline V gene encodes CDR1 LGHNA and CDR2 YSLEER. After removal of 3 bases from V and 3 bases from J, the junction contained 4 bases not matched to a gene. Here the CDR3 reads CASSHRQGDYGYTF. The CDR3 region has the DNA TGCGCCAGCAGCCACCGACAGGGAGACTATGGCTACACCTTC.

V gene TRBV28 combines with J gene TRBJ2-5; 9 positions match TRBD1. V gave up 5 bases and J gave up 2 bases; unmatched junction bases: 6. The CDR3 loop spans 15 amino acids. The germline V gene encodes CDR1 MDHEN and CDR2 SYDVKM. CDR3 amino acids: CASSLATGGQETQYF. CDR3 sequence (DNA): TGTGCCAGCAGTCTGGCGACAGGGGGGCAAGAGACCCAGTACTTC.

This clonotype came up many times. The chain links TRBV29-1 to TRBJ2-1, with D tentatively TRBD1 (5 bases). V gave up 3 bases and J gave up 7 bases, with 13 bases separating them. Germline assignment: CDR1 SQVTM and CDR2 ANQGSEA. The CDR3 length is 13 residues. CDR3 DNA: TGCAGCGTTGACGGCCAGGGTAGTAATGAGCAGTTCTTC. Amino acid sequence: CSVDGQGSNEQFF.